This T cell receptor beta chain was captured in a study of long-term antiretroviral therapy in people with HIV. Points on this clone: Its specificity is not known.

Samples were assayed with immunoSEQ v3.0 at survey level. Generated by immunoSEQ multiplex PCR, the TCRdb table keeps only in-frame clones and is missing some. This sample has more than 35,000 clones, with about 95% found just once. Study-wide points: Dominating the repertoire at all time points were the clones that expanded before ART. The study found narrower CDR3 length ranges in HIV repertoires than in controls. Transplant-donor-level diversity was not reached after ART, though diversity increased.

Germline V gives CDR1 LNHDA, CDR2 SQIVND (reference sequence). The CDR3 is 16 amino acids. The V end lost 3 bases, the J end lost 3 bases, and 16 bases lay between the germline ends. The material was unsorted PBMCs, obtained 3.7 years after starting antiretroviral therapy. This chain links TRBV19 with TRBJ2-3, with D possibly called TRBD1 or TRBD2 (5 bases each). This TCR was sampled from a woman in her 50s with HIV. CDR3: CASSIYKWDGTDTQYF. The CDR3 DNA follows: TGTGCCAGTAGTATCTACAAATGGGACGGGACAGATACGCAGTATTTT.